The following is a TCR beta chain sequence with its context. This sample is drawn from a study of T cells in Graves' hyperthyroidism and ophthalmopathy. After removal of 6 bases from V and 0 bases from J, the junction contained 7 bases not matched to a gene. The length of the CDR3 is 15 residues. The germline CDR1 and CDR2 sequences are LGHDT and YNNKEL (reference sequence). TCR beta CDR3 regions were amplified from RNA. Using the HTBI primer set, a first-round RT-PCR was run on the TCR CDR3. One entry per CDR3 protein, called by TCRdb with MiXCR from the multiplex PCR reads. The sample includes 300,000 to 400,000 distinct CDR3 sequences, approximately 15% of them seen just once.

The material sequenced was blood. The sequence was collected from a woman aged 55 to 70 with Graves' hyperthyroidism. The chain carries TRBV3-1 and TRBJ2-5; 7 nucleotides align to TRBD2. The CDR3 protein is CASSRREVNQETQYF. In nucleotides, the CDR3 is TGTGCCAGCAGTAGACGGGAGGTCAACCAAGAGACCCAGTACTTC.